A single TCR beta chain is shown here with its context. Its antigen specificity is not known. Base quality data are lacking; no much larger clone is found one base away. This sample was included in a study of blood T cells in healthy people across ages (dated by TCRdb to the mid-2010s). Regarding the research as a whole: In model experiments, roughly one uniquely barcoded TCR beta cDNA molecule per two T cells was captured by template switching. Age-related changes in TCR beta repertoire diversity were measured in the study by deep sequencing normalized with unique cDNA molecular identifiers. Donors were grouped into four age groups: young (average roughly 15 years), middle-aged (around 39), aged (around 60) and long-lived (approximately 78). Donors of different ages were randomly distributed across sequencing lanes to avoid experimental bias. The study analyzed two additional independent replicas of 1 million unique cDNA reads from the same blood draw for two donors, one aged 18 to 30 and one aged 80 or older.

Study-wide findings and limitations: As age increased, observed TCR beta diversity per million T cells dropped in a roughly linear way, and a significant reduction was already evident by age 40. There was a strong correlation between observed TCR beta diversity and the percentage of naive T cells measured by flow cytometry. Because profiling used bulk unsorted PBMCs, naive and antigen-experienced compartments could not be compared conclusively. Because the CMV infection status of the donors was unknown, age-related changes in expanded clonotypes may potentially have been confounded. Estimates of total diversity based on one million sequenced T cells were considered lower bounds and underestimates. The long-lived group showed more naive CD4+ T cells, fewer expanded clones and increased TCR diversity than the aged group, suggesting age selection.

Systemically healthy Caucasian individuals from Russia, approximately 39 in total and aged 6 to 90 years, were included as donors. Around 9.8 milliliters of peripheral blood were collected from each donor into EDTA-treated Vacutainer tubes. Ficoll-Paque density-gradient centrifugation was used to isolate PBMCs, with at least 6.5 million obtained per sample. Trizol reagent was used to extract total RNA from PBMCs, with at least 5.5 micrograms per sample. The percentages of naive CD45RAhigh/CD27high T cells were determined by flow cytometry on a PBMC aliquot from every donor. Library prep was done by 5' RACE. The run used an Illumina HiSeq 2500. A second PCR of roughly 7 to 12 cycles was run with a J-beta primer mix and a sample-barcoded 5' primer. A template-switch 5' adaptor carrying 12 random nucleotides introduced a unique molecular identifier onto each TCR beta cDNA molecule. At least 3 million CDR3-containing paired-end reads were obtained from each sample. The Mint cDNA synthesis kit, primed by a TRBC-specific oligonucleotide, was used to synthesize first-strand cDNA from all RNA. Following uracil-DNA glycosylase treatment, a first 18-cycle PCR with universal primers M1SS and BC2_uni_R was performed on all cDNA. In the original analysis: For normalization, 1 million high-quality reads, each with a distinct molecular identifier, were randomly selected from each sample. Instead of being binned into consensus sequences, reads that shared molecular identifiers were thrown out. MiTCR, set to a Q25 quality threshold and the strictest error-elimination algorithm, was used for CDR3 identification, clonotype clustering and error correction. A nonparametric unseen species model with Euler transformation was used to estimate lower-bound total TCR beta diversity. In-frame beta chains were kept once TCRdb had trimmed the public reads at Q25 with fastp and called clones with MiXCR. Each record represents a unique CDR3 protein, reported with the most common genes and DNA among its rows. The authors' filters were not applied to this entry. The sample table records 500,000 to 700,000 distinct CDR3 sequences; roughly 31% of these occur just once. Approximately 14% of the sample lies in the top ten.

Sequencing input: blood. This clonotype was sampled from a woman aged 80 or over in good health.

The encoded CDR3 is CASSPTGIATNEKLFF. The nucleotides read TGCGCCAGCAGCCCGACAGGAATTGCAACTAATGAAAAACTGTTTTTT. The sequence links TRBV5-1 to TRBJ1-4; matching of 6 bases hints at TRBD1 as the D gene. V is cut by 4 bases and J by 0 bases, and the space between the germline ends is 13 bases. From the cysteine up to the phenylalanine, the CDR3 has a length of 16 residues. Just CDR3 DNA is preserved here, 48 bases in frame from base 1. Sequences SGHRS (CDR1) and YFSETQ (CDR2) are obtained from the germline V gene.